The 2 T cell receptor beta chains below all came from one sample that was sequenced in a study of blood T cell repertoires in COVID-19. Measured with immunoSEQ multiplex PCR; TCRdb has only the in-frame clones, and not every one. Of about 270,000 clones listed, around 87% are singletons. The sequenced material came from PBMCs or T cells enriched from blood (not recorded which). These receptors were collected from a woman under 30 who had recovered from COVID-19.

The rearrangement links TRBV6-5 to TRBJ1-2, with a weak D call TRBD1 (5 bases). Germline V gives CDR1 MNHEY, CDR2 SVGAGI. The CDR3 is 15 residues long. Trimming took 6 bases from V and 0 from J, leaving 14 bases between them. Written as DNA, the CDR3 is TGTGCCAGCAGGGGGGGGGTCTCCACTAACTATGGCTACACCTTC. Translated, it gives CASRGGVSTNYGYTF.

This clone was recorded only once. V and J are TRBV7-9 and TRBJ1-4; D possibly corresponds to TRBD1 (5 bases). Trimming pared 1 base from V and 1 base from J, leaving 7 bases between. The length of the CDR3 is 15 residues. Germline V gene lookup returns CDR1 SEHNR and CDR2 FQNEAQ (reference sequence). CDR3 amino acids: CASSLDRRTNEKLFF. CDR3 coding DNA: TGTGCCAGCAGCTTAGACAGGAGAACTAATGAAAAACTGTTTTTT.